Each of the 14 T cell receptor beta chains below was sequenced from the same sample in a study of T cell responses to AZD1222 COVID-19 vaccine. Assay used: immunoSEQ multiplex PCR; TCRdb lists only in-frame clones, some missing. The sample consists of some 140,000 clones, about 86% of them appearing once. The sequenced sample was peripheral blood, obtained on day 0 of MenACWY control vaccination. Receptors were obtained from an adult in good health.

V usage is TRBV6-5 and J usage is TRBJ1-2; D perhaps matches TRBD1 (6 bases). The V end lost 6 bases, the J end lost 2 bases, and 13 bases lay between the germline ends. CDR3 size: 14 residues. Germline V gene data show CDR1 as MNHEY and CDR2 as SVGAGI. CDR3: CASSQGTMNYGYTF. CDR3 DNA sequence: TGTGCCAGCAGCCAAGGGACAATGAACTATGGCTACACCTTC.

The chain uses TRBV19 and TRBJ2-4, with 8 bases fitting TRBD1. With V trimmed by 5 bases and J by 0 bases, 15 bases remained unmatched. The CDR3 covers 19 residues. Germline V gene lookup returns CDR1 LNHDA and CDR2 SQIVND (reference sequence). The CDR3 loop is CASSLSTGTGTLAKNIQYF. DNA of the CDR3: TGTGCCAGTAGTTTATCCACCGGGACAGGTACACTAGCCAAAAACATTCAGTACTTC.

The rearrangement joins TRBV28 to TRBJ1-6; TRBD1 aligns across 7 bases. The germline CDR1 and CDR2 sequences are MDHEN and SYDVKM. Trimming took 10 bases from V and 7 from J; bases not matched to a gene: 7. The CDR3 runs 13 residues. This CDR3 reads CATVGQLNSPLHF. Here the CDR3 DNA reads TGTGCCACCGTGGGACAGCTGAATTCACCCCTCCACTTT.

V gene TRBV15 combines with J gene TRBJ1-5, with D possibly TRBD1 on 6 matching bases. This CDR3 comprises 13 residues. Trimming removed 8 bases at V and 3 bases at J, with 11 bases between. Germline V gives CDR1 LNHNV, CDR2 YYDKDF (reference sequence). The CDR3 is CATRDRPNQPQHF. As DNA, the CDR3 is TGTGCCACCCGAGACAGGCCCAATCAGCCCCAGCATTTT.

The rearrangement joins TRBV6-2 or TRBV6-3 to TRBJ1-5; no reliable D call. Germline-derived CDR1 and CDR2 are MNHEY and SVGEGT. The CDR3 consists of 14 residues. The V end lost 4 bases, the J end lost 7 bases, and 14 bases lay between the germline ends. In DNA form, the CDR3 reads TGTGCCAGCAGTTTCCGACCCCCCGGGCAGCCCCAGCATTTT. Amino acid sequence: CASSFRPPGQPQHF.

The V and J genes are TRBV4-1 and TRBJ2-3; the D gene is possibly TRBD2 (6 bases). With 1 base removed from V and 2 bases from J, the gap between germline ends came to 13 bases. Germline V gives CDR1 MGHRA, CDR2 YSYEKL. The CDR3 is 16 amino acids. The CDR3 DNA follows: TGCGCCAGCAGCCAAGTAACACTAGCCCCCACAGATACGCAGTATTTT. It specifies CASSQVTLAPTDTQYF.

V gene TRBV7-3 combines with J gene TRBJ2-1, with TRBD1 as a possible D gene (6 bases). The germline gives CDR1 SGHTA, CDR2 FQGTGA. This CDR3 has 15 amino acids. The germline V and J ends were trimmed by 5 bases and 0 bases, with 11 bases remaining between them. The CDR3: CASSIDRSSYNEQFF. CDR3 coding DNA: TGTGCCAGCAGCATAGACAGGAGCTCCTACAATGAGCAGTTCTTC.

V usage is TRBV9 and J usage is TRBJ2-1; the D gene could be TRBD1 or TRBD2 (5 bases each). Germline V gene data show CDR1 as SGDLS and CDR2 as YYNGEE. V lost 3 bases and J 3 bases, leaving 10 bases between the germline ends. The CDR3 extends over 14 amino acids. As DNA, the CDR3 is TGTGCCAGCAGCGCCATGGGGGACTACAATGAGCAGTTCTTC. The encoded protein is CASSAMGDYNEQFF.

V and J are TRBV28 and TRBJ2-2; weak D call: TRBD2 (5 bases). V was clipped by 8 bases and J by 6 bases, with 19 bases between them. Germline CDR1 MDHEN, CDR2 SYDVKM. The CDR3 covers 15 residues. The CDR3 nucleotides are TGTGCCAGCGATAGCAGGTTGGGAGTGGCCGGGGAGCTGTTTTTT. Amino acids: CASDSRLGVAGELFF.

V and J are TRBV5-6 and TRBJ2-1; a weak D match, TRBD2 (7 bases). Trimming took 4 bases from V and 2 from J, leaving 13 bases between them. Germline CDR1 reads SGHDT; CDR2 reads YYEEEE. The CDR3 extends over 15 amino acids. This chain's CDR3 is CASSRGTNPYNEQFF. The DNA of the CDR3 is TGTGCCAGCAGCAGGGGGACTAACCCCTACAATGAGCAGTTCTTC.

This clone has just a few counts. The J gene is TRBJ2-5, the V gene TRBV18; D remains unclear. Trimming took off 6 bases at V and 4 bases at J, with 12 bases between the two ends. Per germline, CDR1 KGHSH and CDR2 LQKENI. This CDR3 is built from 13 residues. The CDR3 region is CASSPPTRETQYF. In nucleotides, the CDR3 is TGTGCCAGCTCCCCTCCAACCCGAGAGACCCAGTACTTC. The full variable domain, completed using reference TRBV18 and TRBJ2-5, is NAGVMQNPRHLVRRRGQEARLRCSPMKGHSHVYWYRQLPEEGLKFMVYLQKENIIDESGMPKERFSAEFPKEGPSILRIQQVVRGDSAAYFCASSPPTRETQYFGPGTRLLVL.

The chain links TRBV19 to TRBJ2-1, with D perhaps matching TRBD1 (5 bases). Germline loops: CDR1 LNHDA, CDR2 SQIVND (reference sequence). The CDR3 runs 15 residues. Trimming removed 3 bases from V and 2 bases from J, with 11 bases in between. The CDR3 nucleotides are TGTGCCAGTAGTATTGGCAGGGTTGCCTACAATGAGCAGTTCTTC. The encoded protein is CASSIGRVAYNEQFF.

This chain's CDR3 is CSASKLAGGGFSYEQYV. The CDR3, as DNA: TGCAGTGCTAGTAAGCTGGCGGGCGGGGGGTTCTCCTACGAGCAGTACGTC. This chain connects TRBV20-1 to TRBJ2-7; 8 bases fit TRBD2. The CDR3 covers 17 residues. Trimming removed 3 bases from V and 0 bases from J; junction bases left unmatched: 13. The germline V gene encodes CDR1 DFQATT and CDR2 SNEGSKA (reference sequence).

The CDR3, as DNA: TGTGCCACCAGACAGTACGATTCACCCCTCCACTTT. Protein sequence: CATRQYDSPLHF. The chain combines TRBV6-5 with TRBJ1-6; maybe TRBD1 (5 bases). The CDR3 consists of 12 residues. V dropped 10 bases and J dropped 8 bases, with 12 bases sitting between them. Germline-derived CDR1 and CDR2 are MNHEY and SVGAGI.